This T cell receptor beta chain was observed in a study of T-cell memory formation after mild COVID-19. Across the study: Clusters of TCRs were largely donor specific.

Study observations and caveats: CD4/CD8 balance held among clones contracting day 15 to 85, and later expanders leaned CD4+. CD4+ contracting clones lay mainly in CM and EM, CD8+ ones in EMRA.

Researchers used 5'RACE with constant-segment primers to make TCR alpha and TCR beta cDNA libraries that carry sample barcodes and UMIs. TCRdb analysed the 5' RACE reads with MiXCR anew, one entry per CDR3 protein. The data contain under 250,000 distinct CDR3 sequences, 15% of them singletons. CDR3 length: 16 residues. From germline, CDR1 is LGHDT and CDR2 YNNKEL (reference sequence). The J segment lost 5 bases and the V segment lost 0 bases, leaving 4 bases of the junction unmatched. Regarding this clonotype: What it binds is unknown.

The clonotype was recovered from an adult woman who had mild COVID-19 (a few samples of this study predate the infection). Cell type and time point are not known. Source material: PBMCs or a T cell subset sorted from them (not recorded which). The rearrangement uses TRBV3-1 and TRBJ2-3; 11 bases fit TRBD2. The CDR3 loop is CASSQDLAGGKDTQYF. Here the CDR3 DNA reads TGTGCCAGCAGCCAAGATCTAGCGGGAGGAAAAGATACGCAGTATTTT.